This T cell receptor (beta chain) was sequenced for a study of T-cell reconstitution after alpha-beta-depleted transplantation in children. Study-level points and caveats: Where some patients showed high TCRbeta diversity at day 60, it came from recipient T cells and thymic progenitors that had survived. At around two months after transplant, the alpha-beta T cells were reportedly derived from several hundred expanded clones that came from non-depleted graft cells.

In germline, CDR1 is DFQATT, CDR2 SNEGSKA (reference sequence). CDR3 size: 13 residues. The V and J ends lost 2 bases and 5 bases respectively, with 12 bases between them. This clonotype was observed many times. Antigen unknown. For TCRbeta, the library was prepared with unique molecular identifiers. TCRdb re-called the PCR reads with MiXCR, one entry per CDR3 protein. Of 200,000 to 300,000 distinct CDR3 sequences listed, roughly 8% are singletons. The specimen was PBMCs, mostly from graft donor cells, collected 180 days after TCRalphabeta/CD19-depleted stem cell transplant. The chain recombines TRBV20-1 with TRBJ1-1; D may be TRBD1 (5 bases). The sequence was obtained from a male patient younger than 18 who had a stem cell transplant for acute lymphoblastic leukemia, so the T cells may come from the graft donor. The CDR3 DNA reads as TGCAGTGCTAGACATAAGGGGTGGACTGAAGCTTTCTTT. Translation: CSARHKGWTEAFF.